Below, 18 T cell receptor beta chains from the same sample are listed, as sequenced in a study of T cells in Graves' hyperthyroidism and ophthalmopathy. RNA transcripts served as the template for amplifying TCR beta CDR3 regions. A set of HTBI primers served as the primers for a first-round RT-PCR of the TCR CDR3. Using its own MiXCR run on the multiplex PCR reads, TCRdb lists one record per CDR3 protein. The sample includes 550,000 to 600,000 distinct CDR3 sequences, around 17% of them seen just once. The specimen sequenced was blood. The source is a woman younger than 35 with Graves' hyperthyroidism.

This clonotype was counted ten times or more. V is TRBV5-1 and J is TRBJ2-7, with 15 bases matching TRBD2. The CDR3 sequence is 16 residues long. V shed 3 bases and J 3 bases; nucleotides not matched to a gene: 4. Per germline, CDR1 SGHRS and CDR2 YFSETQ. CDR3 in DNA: TGCGCCAGCAGCTGGGGACTAGCGGGGGGACTCTACGAGCAGTACTTC. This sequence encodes CASSWGLAGGLYEQYF.

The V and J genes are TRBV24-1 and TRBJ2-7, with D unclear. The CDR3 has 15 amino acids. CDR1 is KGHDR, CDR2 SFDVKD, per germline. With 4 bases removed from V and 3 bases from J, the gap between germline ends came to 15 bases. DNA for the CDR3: TGTGCCACCAGTGACCACGGGTCTCCGATCTACGAGCAGTACTTC. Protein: CATSDHGSPIYEQYF.

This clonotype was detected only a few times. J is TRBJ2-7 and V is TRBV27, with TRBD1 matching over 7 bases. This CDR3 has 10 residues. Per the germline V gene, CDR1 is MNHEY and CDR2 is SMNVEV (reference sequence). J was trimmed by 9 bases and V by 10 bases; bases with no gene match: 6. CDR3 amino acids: CAIPRQGQYF. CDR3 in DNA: TGTGCCATTCCTAGACAGGGGCAGTACTTC.

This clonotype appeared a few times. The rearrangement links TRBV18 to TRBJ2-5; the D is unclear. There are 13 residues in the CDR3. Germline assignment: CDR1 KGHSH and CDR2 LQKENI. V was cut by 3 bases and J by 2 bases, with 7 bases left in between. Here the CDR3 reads CASSPGPQETQYF. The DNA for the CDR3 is TGTGCCAGCTCACCCGGGCCTCAAGAGACCCAGTACTTC.

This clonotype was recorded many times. The DNA of the CDR3 is TGTGCCTGGAGTGGGAGAGGGGGCCCTGAAGCTTTCTTT. Its translation: CAWSGRGGPEAFF. The genes are TRBV30 and TRBJ1-1, with 7 bases matching TRBD1. This CDR3 contains 13 residues. Germline CDR1 and CDR2: GTSNPN and SVGIG (reference sequence). The V and J ends lost 1 base and 6 bases, in that order; junction bases with no gene match: 5.

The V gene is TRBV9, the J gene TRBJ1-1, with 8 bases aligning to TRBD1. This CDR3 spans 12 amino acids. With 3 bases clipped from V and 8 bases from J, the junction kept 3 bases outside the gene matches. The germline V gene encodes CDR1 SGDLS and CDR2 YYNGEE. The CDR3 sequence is CASSAGDREAFF. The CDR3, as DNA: TGTGCCAGCAGCGCGGGGGACAGGGAAGCTTTCTTT.

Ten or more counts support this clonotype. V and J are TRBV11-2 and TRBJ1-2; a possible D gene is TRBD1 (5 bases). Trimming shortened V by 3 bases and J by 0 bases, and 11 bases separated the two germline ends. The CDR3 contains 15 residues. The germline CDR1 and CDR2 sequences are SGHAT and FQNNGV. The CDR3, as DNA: TGTGCCAGCAGCTTTGGGGACCGGCCTAACTATGGCTACACCTTC. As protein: CASSFGDRPNYGYTF. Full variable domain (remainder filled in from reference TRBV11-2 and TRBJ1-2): EAGVAQSPRYKIIEKRQSVAFWCNPISGHATLYWYQQILGQGPKLLIQFQNNGVVDDSQLPKDRFSAERLKGVDSTLKIQPAKLEDSAVYLCASSFGDRPNYGYTFGSGTRLTVV.

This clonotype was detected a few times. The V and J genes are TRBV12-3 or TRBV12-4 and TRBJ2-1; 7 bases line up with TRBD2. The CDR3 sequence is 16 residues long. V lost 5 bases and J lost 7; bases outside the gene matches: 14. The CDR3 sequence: CASSGPGTIFWNEQFF. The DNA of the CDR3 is TGTGCCAGCAGTGGCCCCGGGACTATCTTTTGGAATGAGCAGTTCTTC.

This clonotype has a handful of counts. The CDR3 reads CASSGQGKSSYEQYF. The DNA of the CDR3 is TGTGCCAGCAGCGGACAGGGGAAGAGCTCCTACGAGCAGTACTTC. This chain joins TRBV5-5 and TRBJ2-7, with 9 bases identical to TRBD1. The V gene end was trimmed by 4 bases and the J gene end by 0 bases; junction bases not matched to a gene: 5. Germline CDR1 reads SGHKS; CDR2 reads YYEKEE (reference sequence). The CDR3 has 15 residues.

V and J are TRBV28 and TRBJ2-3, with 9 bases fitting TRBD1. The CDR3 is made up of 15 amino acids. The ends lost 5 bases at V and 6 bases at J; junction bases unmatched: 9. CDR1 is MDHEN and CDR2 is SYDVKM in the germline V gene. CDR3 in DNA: TGTGCCAGCAGTCCACCGGACAGGGGTGTGGATACGCAGTATTTT. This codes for CASSPPDRGVDTQYF.

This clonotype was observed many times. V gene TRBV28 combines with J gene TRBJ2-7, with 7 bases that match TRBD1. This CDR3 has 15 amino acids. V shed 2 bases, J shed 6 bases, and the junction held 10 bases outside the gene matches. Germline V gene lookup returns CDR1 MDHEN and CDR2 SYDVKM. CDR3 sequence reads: CASSLIRQGSGEQYF. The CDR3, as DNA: TGTGCCAGCAGTTTAATCAGACAGGGAAGTGGCGAGCAGTACTTC.

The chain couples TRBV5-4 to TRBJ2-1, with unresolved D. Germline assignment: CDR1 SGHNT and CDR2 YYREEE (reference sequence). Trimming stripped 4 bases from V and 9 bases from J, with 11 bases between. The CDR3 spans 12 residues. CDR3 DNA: TGTGCCAGCAGCGACCCGGCTGCTGAGCAGTTCTTC. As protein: CASSDPAAEQFF.

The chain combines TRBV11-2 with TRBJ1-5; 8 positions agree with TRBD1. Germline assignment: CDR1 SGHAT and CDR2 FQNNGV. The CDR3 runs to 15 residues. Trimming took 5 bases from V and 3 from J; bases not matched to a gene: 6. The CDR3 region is CASSAGQAPNQPQHF. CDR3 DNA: TGTGCCAGCAGCGCGGGACAGGCGCCCAATCAGCCCCAGCATTTT.

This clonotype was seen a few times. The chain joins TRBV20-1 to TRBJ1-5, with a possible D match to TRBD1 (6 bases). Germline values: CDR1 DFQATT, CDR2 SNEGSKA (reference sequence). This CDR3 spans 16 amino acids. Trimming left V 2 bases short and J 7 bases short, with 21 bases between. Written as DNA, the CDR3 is TGCAGTGCTAGAAAACCCCGAACAGGGCTCGGACAGCCCCAGCATTTT. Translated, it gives CSARKPRTGLGQPQHF.

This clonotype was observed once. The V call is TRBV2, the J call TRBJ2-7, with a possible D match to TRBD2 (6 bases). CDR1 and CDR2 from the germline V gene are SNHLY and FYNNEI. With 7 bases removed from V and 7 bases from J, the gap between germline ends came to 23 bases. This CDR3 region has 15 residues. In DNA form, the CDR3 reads TGTGCCAGCAATAGACCGCAGGGAGGTCTCGGGGAGCAGTACTTC. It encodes CASNRPQGGLGEQYF.

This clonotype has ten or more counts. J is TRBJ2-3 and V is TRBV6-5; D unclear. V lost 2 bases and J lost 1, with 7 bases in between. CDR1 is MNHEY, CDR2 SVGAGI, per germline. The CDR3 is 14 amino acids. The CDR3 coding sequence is TGTGCCAGCAGTTACGATACCGGCACAGATACGCAGTATTTT. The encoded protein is CASSYDTGTDTQYF.

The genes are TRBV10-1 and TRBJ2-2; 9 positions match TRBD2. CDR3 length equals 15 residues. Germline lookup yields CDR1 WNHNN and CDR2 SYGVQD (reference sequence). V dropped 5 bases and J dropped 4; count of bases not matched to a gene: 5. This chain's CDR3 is CASSKGTSSTGELFF. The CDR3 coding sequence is TGCGCCAGCAGTAAGGGGACTAGCAGCACCGGGGAGCTGTTTTTT.

CDR3 in DNA: TGTGCCAGCAGTTATTCTAGCGCCGGGGAGCTGTTTTTT. Residues: CASSYSSAGELFF. The chain employs TRBV6-1 and TRBJ2-2; maybe TRBD2 (6 bases). CDR3 size: 13 residues. Per germline, CDR1 MNHNS and CDR2 SASEGT. The germline V and J ends were trimmed by 5 bases and 6 bases, with 10 bases remaining between them.